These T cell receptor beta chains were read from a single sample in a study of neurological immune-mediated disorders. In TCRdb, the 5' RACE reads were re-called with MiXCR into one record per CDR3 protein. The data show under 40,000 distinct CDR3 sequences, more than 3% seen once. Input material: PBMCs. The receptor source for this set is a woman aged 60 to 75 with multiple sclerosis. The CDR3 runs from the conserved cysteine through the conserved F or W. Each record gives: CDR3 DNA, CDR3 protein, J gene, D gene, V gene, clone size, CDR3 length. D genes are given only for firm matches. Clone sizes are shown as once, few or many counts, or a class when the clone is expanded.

TGCAGTGCTAGAGAGAACAGGGCCCATCAGCCCCAGCATTTT,CSARENRAHQPQHF,TRBJ1-5,NA,TRBV20-1,many,14
TGCGCCAGCAGCTTGGATGGTACAGGGTTGGGCACTGAAGCTTTCTTT,CASSLDGTGLGTEAFF,TRBJ1-1,NA,TRBV5-1,many,16
TGCAGTGCTAGACGCCGGGGGGCCACCGGGGAGCTGTTTTTT,CSARRRGATGELFF,TRBJ2-2,NA,TRBV20-1,many,14
TGTGCCAGCAGCCCGAGCTCTGGGGCCAACGTCCTGACTTTC,CASSPSSGANVLTF,TRBJ2-6,NA,TRBV12-3/TRBV12-4,many,14
TGTGCCAGCAGTGAATCGGGGTATCTCCGGCTGGAGACCCAGTACTTC,CASSESGYLRLETQYF,TRBJ2-5,NA,TRBV6-1,many,16
TGTGCCAGCAGTACTCGGACCTCAGCGTACTCCTACAATGAGCAGTTCTTC,CASSTRTSAYSYNEQFF,TRBJ2-1,NA,TRBV6-5,many,17
TGTGCCAGCAACTGGCTGGCGGGTCTAGAGACCCAGTACTTC,CASNWLAGLETQYF,TRBJ2-5,NA,TRBV7-2,many,14
TGCGCCTGGGAAAAGGGAACTAATGAAAAACTGTTTTTT,CAWEKGTNEKLFF,TRBJ1-4,NA,TRBV5-1,many,13
TGTGCCAGCAGCTTAGTTGCAGGACAGGGGAGCAATCAGCCCCAGCATTTT,CASSLVAGQGSNQPQHF,TRBJ1-5,TRBD1,TRBV7-9,many,17
TGCGCCAGCAGCTTGGCTAATAGCGGGGGGCTCCAAGAGACCCAGTACTTC,CASSLANSGGLQETQYF,TRBJ2-5,TRBD2,TRBV5-1,many,17
TGTGCCAGCAGTTTTACCGGAAATGGCTACACCTTC,CASSFTGNGYTF,TRBJ1-2,NA,TRBV12-3/TRBV12-4,many,12
TGCAGTGCTAGGCGGGGGGGCCGTGCAAATGAGCAGTTCTTC,CSARRGGRANEQFF,TRBJ2-1,TRBD2,TRBV20-1,many,14
TGTGCCAGCAGTGGGGTAGCGGAGGTCTTC,CASSGVAEVF,TRBJ2-1,NA,TRBV2,many,10
TGTGCCAGCTCACCCCTAGCGGGGACTGACAATGAGCAGTTCTTC,CASSPLAGTDNEQFF,TRBJ2-1,TRBD2,TRBV18,many,15
TGTGCCAGCAGTCGGGACAGGGGGCTCTACGAGCAGTACTTC,CASSRDRGLYEQYF,TRBJ2-7,TRBD1,TRBV2,many,14
TGCGCCAGCAGGTTGGACTCCGGGACAGGGGTCTCCGTTCATTCCAAAAACATTCAGTACTTC,CASRLDSGTGVSVHSKNIQYF,TRBJ2-4,TRBD1,TRBV5-1,many,21
TGCAGTGCTAGTTCAGAGGGCAATGAGCAGTTCTTC,CSASSEGNEQFF,TRBJ2-1,NA,TRBV20-1,few,12
TGTGCCACCAGTCCGGGGACCTACAATGAGCAGTTCTTC,CATSPGTYNEQFF,TRBJ2-1,NA,TRBV24-1,many,13
TGCAGTGCTCCCAGGGGGAACACTGAAGCTTTCTTT,CSAPRGNTEAFF,TRBJ1-1,NA,TRBV20-1,many,12
TGTGCCAGCAGTTTGTTGGAGCCCGGCGAGCAGTACTTC,CASSLLEPGEQYF,TRBJ2-7,NA,TRBV12-3/TRBV12-4,many,13
TGTGCCAGCAGCCAGCCTGGGGAGACCCAGTACTTC,CASSQPGETQYF,TRBJ2-5,NA,TRBV12-3/TRBV12-4,many,12
TGTGCCTGGAGGGACAGGGTCCATAATTCACCCCTCCACTTT,CAWRDRVHNSPLHF,TRBJ1-6,TRBD1,TRBV30,many,14
TGCGCCAGCAGCTTGGCCGGACTAGCGGGAGGCACAGATACGCAGTATTTT,CASSLAGLAGGTDTQYF,TRBJ2-3,TRBD2,TRBV5-1,many,17
TGCAGTGCTCCCGCGACAGCAATTAACTATGGCTACACCTTC,CSAPATAINYGYTF,TRBJ1-2,NA,TRBV20-1,many,14
TGTGCCAGCAGCCAGACAGGGGGAAGCACTGAAGCTTTCTTT,CASSQTGGSTEAFF,TRBJ1-1,TRBD1,TRBV3-1,many,14
TGCAGTCCTCAGCAGGGGAACACTGAAGCTTTCTTT,CSPQQGNTEAFF,TRBJ1-1,NA,TRBV20-1,many,12
TGCAGTGCTAAAATAGCGGGGGTGTACAATGAGCAGTTCTTC,CSAKIAGVYNEQFF,TRBJ2-1,TRBD2,TRBV20-1,many,14
TGTGCCAGCAGTCCGGGACAGGCTAGTCAGCCCCAGCATTTT,CASSPGQASQPQHF,TRBJ1-5,TRBD1,TRBV12-3/TRBV12-4,few,14
TGCAGTGCTAAAGGGGGGGGAAACATTCAGTACTTC,CSAKGGGNIQYF,TRBJ2-4,NA,TRBV20-1,many,12
TGTGCCAGCAGCCGGGGGACTGCCGGGGGGAACACCATATATTTT,CASSRGTAGGNTIYF,TRBJ1-3,NA,TRBV7-9,many,15
TGTGCCAGCAGCTTAGAACCCCCTGAGACCCAGTACTTC,CASSLEPPETQYF,TRBJ2-5,NA,TRBV11-2,many,13
TGCAGTGCTCCGGCGGGCAACGCGGAAAAACTGTTTTTT,CSAPAGNAEKLFF,TRBJ1-4,NA,TRBV20-1,medium-sized,13
TGCAGTGCTAGTATTAGCGGGGGGCTCCAAGAGACCCAGTACTTC,CSASISGGLQETQYF,TRBJ2-5,TRBD2,TRBV20-1,many,15
TGTGCCACGACCGGGGTAGACGGTACTGAAGCTTTCTTT,CATTGVDGTEAFF,TRBJ1-1,NA,TRBV24-1,many,13
TGCAGTGCTAGAGATTTGGCTGCTTTAGCCAAAAACATTCAGTACTTC,CSARDLAALAKNIQYF,TRBJ2-4,NA,TRBV20-1,many,16
TGCAGTGCTATACTGGGCAGGAAACTGAACACTGAAGCTTTCTTT,CSAILGRKLNTEAFF,TRBJ1-1,NA,TRBV20-1,many,15
TGCAGTGCTAGAGATGGTCTCAACCCTAGAGCTAACTATGGCTACACCTTC,CSARDGLNPRANYGYTF,TRBJ1-2,NA,TRBV20-1,many,17
TGTGCCAGCAGTTCGGACAGGATAAATCAGCCCCAGCATTTT,CASSSDRINQPQHF,TRBJ1-5,TRBD1,TRBV12-3/TRBV12-4,many,14
TGTGCCGGCTTACAACAGGGCATCCAAGAGACCCAGTACTTC,CAGLQQGIQETQYF,TRBJ2-5,NA,TRBV19,many,14
TGCAGCGTGGACAATGAGCAGTTCTTC,CSVDNEQFF,TRBJ2-1,NA,TRBV29-1,many,9
TGCGCCAGCAGCTTGCTTGCAACTTTGACCGGGGAGCTGTTTTTT,CASSLLATLTGELFF,TRBJ2-2,NA,TRBV5-1,many,15
TGTGCCAGCAGCCCGCGCCAGAACACTGAAGCTTTCTTT,CASSPRQNTEAFF,TRBJ1-1,NA,TRBV7-6,many,13
TGTGCCATAGGGATGGGGTCCTACGAGCAGTACTTC,CAIGMGSYEQYF,TRBJ2-7,NA,TRBV25-1,many,12
TGTGCCAGCAGCTTAGCTCGGGTCGCGAACACCGGGGAGCTGTTTTTT,CASSLARVANTGELFF,TRBJ2-2,NA,TRBV7-8,many,16